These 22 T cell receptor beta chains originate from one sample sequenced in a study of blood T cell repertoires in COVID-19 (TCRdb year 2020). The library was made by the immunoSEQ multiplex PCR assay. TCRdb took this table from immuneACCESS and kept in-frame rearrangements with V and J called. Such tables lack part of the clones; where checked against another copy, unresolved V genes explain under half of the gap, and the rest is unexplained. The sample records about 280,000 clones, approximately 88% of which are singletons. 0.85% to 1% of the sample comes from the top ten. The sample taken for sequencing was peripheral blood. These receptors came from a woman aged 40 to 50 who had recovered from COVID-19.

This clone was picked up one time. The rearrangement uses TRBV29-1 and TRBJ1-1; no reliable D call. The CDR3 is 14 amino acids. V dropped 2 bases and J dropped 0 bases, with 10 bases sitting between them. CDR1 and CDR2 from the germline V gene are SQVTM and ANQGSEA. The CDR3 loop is CSVENAGLNTEAFF. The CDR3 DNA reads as TGCAGCGTTGAAAATGCAGGCTTGAACACTGAAGCTTTCTTT.

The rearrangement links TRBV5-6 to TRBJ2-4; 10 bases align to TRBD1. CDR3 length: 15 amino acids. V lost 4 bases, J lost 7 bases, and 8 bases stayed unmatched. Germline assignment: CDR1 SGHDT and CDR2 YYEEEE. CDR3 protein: CASSLGTGVRNIQYF. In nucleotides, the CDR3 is TGTGCCAGCAGCCTCGGGACAGGGGTTCGGAACATTCAGTACTTC. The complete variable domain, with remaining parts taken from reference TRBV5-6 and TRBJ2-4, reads DAGVTQSPTHLIKTRGQQVTLRCSPKSGHDTVSWYQQALGQGPQFIFQYYEEEERQRGNFPDRFSGHQFPNYSSELNVNALLLGDSALYLCASSLGTGVRNIQYFGAGTRLSVL.

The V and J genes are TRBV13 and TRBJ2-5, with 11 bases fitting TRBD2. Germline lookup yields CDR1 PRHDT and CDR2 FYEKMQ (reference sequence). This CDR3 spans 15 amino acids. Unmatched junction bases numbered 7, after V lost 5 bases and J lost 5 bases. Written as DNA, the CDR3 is TGTGCCAGCAGCCCCCCTAGCGGGGGGATTGAGACCCAGTACTTC. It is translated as CASSPPSGGIETQYF.

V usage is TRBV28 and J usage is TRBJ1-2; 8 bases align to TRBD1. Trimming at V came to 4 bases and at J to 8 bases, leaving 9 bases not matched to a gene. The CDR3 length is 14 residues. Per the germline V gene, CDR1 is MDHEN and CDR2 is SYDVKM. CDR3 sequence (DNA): TGTGCCAGCAGTTCAGACAGGGGTTTCGAGGGCTACACCTTC. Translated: CASSSDRGFEGYTF.

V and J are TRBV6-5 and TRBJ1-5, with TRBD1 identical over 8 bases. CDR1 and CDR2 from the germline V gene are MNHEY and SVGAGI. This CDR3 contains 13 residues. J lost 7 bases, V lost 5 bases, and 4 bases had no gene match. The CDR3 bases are TGTGCCAGCAGTCCGGACAGGGAACAGCCCCAGCATTTT. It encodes CASSPDREQPQHF.

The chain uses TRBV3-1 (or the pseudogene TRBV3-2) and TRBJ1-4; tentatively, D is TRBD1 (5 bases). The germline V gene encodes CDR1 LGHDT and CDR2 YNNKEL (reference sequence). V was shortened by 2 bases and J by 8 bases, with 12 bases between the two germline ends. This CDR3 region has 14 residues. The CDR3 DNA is TGTGCCAGCAGCCAACAGGGTTTGAGGGAAAAACTGTTTTTT. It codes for CASSQQGLREKLFF.

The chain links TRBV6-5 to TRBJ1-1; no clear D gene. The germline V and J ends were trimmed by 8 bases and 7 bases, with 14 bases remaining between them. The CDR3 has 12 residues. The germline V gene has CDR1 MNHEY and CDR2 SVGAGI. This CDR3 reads CASPGSVGEAFF. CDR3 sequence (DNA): TGTGCCAGCCCGGGAAGTGTGGGTGAAGCTTTCTTT.

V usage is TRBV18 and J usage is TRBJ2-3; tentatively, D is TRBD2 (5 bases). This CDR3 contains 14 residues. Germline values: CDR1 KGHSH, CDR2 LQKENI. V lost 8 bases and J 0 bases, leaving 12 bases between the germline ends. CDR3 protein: CASRKEASTDTQYF. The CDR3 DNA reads TGTGCCAGCCGAAAGGAGGCTAGCACAGATACGCAGTATTTT. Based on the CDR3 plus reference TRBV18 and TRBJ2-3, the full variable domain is NAGVMQNPRHLVRRRGQEARLRCSPMKGHSHVYWYRQLPEEGLKFMVYLQKENIIDESGMPKERFSAEFPKEGPSILRIQQVVRGDSAAYFCASRKEASTDTQYFGPGTRLTVL.

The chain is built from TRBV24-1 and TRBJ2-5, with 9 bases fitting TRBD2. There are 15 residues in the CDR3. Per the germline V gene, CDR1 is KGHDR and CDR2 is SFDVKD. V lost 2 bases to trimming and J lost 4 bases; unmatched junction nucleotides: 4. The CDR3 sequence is CATSDSRGGGETQYF. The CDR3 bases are TGTGCCACCAGTGATTCGCGGGGGGGCGGAGAGACCCAGTACTTC.

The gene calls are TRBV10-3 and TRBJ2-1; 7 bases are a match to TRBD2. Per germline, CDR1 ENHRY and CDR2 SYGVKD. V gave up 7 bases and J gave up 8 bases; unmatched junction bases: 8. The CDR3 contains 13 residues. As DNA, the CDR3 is TGTGCCATCACCGACGGGAGGAGGGATGAGCAGTTCTTC. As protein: CAITDGRRDEQFF.

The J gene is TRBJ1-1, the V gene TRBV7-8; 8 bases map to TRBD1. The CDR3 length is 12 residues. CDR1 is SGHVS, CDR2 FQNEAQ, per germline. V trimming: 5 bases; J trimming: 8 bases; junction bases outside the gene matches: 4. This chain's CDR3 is CASSTRTGEAFF. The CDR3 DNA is TGTGCCAGCAGCACGCGGACAGGGGAAGCTTTCTTT.

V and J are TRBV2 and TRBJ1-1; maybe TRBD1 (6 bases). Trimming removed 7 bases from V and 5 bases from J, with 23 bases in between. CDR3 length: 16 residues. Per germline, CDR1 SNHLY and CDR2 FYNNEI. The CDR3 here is CASKSDGGAKFTEAFF. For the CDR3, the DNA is TGTGCCAGCAAGTCGGATGGGGGGGCCAAGTTTACTGAAGCTTTCTTT.

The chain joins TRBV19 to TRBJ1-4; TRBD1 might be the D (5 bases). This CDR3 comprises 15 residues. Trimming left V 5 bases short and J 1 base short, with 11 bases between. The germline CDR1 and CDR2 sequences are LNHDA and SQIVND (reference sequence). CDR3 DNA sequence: TGTGCCAGTAGTGAGGACACTCGAACTAATGAAAAACTGTTTTTT. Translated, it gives CASSEDTRTNEKLFF.

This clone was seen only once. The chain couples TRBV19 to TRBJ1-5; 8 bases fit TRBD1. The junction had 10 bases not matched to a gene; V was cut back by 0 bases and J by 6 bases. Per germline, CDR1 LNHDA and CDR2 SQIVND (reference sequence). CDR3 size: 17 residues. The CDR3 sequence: CASSIDLAGGASQPQHF. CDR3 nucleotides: TGTGCCAGTAGTATAGATCTGGCAGGGGGCGCATCTCAGCCCCAGCATTTT.

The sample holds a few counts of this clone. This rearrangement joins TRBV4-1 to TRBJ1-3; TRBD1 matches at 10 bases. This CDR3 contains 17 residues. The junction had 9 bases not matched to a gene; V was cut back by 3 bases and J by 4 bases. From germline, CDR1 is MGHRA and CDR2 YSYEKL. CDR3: CASSQKGTGVFGNTIYF. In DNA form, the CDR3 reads TGCGCCAGCAGCCAGAAGGGGACAGGGGTTTTCGGAAACACCATATATTTT.

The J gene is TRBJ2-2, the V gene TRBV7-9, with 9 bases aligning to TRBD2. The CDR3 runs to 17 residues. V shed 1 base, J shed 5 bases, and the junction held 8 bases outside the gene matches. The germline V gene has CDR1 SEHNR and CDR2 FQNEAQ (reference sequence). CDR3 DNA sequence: TGTGCCAGCAGCTTAGGGCTGCTAGCGGGAAGGACCGGGGAGCTGTTTTTT. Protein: CASSLGLLAGRTGELFF.

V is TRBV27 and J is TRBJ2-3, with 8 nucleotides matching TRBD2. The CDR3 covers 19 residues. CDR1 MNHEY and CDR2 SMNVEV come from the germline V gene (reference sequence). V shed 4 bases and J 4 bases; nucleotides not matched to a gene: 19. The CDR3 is CASSSNGREGFFSADTQYF. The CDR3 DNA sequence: TGTGCCAGCAGTTCGAACGGGAGGGAGGGTTTTTTTTCGGCAGATACGCAGTATTTT.

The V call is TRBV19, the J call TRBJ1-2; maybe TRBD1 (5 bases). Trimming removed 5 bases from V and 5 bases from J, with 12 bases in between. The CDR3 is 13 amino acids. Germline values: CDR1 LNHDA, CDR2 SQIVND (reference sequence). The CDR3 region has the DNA TGTGCCAGTAGTCGGGGGAGAGGGTATGGCTACACCTTC. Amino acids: CASSRGRGYGYTF.

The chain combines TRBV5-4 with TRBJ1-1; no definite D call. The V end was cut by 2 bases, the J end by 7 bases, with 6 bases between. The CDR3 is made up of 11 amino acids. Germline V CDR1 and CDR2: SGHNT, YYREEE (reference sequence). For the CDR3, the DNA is TGTGCCAGCAGCTTCACGGGTGAAGCTTTCTTT. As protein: CASSFTGEAFF.

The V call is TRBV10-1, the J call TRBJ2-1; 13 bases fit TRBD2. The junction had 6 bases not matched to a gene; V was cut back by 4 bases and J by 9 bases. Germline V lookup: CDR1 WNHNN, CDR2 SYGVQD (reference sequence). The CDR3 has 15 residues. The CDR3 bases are TGCGCCAGCAGTGGGCCGGGACTAGCGGGAATTGAGCAGTTCTTC. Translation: CASSGPGLAGIEQFF.

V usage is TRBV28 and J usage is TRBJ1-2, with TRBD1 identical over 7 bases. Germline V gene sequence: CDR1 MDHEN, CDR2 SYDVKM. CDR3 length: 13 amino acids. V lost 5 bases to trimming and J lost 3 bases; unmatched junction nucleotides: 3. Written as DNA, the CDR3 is TGTGCCAGCAGTACAGGGGATCACTATGGCTACACCTTC. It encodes CASSTGDHYGYTF.

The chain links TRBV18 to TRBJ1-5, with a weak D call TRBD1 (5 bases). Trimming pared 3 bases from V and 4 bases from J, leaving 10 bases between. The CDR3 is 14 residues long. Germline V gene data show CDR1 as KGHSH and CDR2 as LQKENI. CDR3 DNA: TGTGCCAGCTCACCCACGGACACAAATCAGCCCCAGCATTTT. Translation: CASSPTDTNQPQHF.